The sample holds a few counts of the clone carrying this T cell receptor beta chain. This specimen belongs to a study of blood T cell repertoires in COVID-19. Study-level information: Some COVID-19 samples were acute and others convalescent; all came from the United States, Italy and Spain. T cells, B-cell-depleted T cells, or PBMCs provided the cDNA or gDNA that served as material.

The V segment lost 5 bases and the J segment 7 bases; nucleotides outside the gene matches: 9. Germline CDR1 reads MDHEN; CDR2 reads SYDVKM. This CDR3 region has 14 residues. Recruited during active infection, patients (from Seattle) were subsequently followed longitudinally. Measured with immunoSEQ multiplex PCR; TCRdb has only the in-frame clones, and not every one. The profile shows fewer than 85,000 clones, roughly three quarters of them singletons. The clonotype comes from a man aged 65 to 85 with COVID-19, enrolled during active disease. The sequenced sample was peripheral blood. This rearrangement joins TRBV28 to TRBJ1-2, with 8 bases matching TRBD1. The CDR3 is CASSQGAGEAGYTF. CDR3 sequence (DNA): TGTGCCAGCAGTCAGGGGGCAGGTGAGGCTGGCTACACCTTC.